This entry is about one T cell receptor beta chain. Its antigen remains unidentified. The data belong to a study of blood T cells in healthy people across ages. Broader study findings: Across the age range, TCR beta diversity per million T cells fell in a roughly linear way. Estimated diversity, derived from one million T cells, was regarded as an underestimate.

The second PCR ran 7 to 11 cycles with a sample-barcoded 5' primer and J-beta primers. A minimum of 2.5 million CDR3-containing paired-end reads was obtained for each sample. TCRdb reanalysed the 5' RACE reads using MiXCR and keeps one entry per CDR3 protein. The sample has 1,500,000 or so distinct CDR3 sequences; approximately 39% are singletons. The V end was cut by 0 bases, the J end by 6 bases, with 13 bases between. The CDR3 contains 15 residues. Germline CDR1 and CDR2: SGDLS and YYNGEE. This receptor was identified in a woman between 18 and 29 years old in good health. Sequencing was performed on blood. The gene calls are TRBV9 and TRBJ2-1; D possibly uses TRBD1 or TRBD2 (5 bases each). CDR3 coding DNA: TGTGCCAGCAGCGTAGCTGGGGGTTTCAGCAATGAGCAGTTCTTC. Translating gives CASSVAGGFSNEQFF.